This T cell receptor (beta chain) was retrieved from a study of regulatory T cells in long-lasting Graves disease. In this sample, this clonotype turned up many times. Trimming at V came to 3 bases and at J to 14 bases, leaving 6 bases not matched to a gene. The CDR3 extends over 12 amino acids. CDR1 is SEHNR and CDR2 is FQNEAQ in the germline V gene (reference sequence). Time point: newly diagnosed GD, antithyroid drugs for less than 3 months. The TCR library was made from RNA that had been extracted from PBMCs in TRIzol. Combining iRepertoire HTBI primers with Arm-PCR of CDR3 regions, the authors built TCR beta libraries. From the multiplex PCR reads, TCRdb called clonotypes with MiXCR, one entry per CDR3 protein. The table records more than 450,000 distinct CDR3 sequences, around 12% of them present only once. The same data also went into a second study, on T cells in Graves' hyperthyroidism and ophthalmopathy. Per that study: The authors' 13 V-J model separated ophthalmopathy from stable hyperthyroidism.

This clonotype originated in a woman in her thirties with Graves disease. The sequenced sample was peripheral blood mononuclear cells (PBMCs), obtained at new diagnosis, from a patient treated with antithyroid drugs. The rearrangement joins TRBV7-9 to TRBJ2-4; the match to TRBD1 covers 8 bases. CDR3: CASSLARDRKYF. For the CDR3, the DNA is TGTGCCAGCAGCTTGGCCAGGGACAGGAAGTACTTC.